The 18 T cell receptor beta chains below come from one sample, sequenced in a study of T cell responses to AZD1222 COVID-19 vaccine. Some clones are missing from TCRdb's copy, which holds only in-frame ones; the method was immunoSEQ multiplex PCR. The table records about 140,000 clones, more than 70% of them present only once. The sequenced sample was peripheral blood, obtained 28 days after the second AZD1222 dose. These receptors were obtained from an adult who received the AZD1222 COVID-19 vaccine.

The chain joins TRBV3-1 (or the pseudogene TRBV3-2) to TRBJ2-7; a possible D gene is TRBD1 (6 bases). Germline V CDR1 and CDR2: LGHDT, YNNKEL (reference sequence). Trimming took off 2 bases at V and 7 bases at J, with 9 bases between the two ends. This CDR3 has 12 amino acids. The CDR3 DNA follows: TGTGCCAGCAGCCAATTACAGGGAGAGCAGTACTTC. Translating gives CASSQLQGEQYF.

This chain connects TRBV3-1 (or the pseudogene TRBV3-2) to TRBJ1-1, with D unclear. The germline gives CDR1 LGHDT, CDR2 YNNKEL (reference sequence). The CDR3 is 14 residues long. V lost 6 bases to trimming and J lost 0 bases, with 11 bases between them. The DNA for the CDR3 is TGTGCCAGCAGTCCCTCTTTATTGAACACTGAAGCTTTCTTT. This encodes CASSPSLLNTEAFF.

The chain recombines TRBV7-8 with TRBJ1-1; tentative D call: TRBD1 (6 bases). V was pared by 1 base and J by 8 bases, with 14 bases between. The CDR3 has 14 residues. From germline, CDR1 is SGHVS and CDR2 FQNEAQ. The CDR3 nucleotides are TGTGCCAGCAGCTTAGTGGGGGCCCAGGGGGAAGCTTTCTTT. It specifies CASSLVGAQGEAFF.

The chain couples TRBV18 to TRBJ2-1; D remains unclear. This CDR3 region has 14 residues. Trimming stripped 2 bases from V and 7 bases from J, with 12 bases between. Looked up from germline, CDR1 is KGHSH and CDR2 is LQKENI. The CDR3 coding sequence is TGTGCCAGCTCACCAGATCAAGTTCTGAATGAGCAGTTCTTC. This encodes CASSPDQVLNEQFF.

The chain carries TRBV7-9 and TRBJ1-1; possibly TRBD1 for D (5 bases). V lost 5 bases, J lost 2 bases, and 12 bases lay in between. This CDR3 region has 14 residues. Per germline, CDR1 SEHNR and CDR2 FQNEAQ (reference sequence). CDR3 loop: CASSRSGGNTEAFF. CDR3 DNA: TGTGCCAGCAGCCGATCGGGGGGTAACACTGAAGCTTTCTTT.

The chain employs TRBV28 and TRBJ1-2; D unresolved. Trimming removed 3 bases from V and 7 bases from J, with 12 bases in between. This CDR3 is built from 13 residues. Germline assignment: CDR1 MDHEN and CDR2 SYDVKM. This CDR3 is CASSFSPMGGYTF. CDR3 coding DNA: TGTGCCAGCAGTTTTAGTCCCATGGGTGGCTACACCTTC.

The CDR3 spells CASSSSQGAGGYTF. The CDR3 DNA sequence: TGTGCCAGCAGCTCATCACAGGGGGCTGGAGGCTACACCTTC. The chain carries TRBV5-5 and TRBJ1-2; 9 bases map to TRBD1. CDR1 is SGHKS and CDR2 is YYEKEE in the germline V gene (reference sequence). This CDR3 region has 14 residues. V trimming: 3 bases; J trimming: 8 bases; junction bases outside the gene matches: 8.

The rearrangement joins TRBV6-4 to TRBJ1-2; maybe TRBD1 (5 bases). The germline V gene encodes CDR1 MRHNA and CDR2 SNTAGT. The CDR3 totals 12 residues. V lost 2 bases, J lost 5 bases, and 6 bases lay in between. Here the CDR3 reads CASSDRGYGYTF. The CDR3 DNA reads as TGTGCCAGCAGTGACAGGGGATATGGCTACACCTTC.

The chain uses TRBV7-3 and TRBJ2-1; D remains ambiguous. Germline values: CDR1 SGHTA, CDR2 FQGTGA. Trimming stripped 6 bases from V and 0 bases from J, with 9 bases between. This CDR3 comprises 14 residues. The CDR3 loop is CASRVAGSYNEQFF. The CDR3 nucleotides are TGTGCCAGCAGAGTAGCAGGCTCCTACAATGAGCAGTTCTTC.

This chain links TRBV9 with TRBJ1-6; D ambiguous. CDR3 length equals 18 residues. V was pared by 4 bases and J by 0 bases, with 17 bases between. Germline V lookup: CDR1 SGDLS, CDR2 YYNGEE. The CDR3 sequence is CASSTTDGKSSYNSPLHF. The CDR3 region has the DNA TGTGCCAGCAGCACCACGGACGGGAAAAGCTCCTATAATTCACCCCTCCACTTT.

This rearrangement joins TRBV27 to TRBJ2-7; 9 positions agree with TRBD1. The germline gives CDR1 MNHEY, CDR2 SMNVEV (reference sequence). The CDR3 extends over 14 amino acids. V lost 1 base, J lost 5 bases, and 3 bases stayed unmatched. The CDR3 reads CASSLWDRAHEQYF. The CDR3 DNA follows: TGTGCCAGCAGTTTATGGGACAGGGCCCACGAGCAGTACTTC.

CDR3 region: CASSSQDGYTF. The CDR3 DNA follows: TGCGCCAGCAGCTCCCAGGATGGCTACACCTTC. This chain links TRBV5-1 with TRBJ1-2; D not certain. CDR3 length equals 11 residues. The germline gives CDR1 SGHRS, CDR2 YFSETQ. V shed 3 bases and J shed 6 bases, with 6 bases lying between them.

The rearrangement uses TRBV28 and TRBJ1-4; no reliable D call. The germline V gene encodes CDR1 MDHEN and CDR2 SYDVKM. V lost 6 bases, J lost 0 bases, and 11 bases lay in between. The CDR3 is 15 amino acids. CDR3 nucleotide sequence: TGTGCCAGCAGCCTGAGAGTTGCAACTAATGAAAAACTGTTTTTT. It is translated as CASSLRVATNEKLFF.

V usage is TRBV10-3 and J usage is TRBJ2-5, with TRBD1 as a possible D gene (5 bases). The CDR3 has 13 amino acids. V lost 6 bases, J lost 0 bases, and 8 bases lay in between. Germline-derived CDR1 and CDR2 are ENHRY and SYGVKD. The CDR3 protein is CAIRGQDQETQYF. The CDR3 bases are TGTGCCATCAGAGGACAAGACCAAGAGACCCAGTACTTC.

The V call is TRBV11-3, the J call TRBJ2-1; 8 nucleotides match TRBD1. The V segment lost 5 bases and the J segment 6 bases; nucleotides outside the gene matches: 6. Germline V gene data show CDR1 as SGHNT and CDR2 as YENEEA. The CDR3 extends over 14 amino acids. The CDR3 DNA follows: TGTGCCAGCAGCCATGGGGACAGGTTCAATGAGCAGTTCTTC. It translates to CASSHGDRFNEQFF.

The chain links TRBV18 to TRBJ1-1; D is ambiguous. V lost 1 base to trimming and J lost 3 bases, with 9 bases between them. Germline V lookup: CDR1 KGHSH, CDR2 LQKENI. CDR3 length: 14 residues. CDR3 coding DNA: TGTGCCAGCTCACCACTTGCGGAGGACACTGAAGCTTTCTTT. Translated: CASSPLAEDTEAFF.

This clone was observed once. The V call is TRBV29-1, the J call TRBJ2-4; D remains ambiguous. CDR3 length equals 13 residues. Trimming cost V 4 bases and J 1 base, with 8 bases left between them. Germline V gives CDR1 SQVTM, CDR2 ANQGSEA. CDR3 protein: CSVGVGAKNIQYF. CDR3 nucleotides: TGCAGCGTTGGGGTTGGCGCCAAAAACATTCAGTACTTC.

This CDR3 is CASSEGQASTEAFF. CDR3 nucleotides: TGTGCCAGCAGTGAGGGACAGGCCTCCACTGAAGCTTTCTTT. The chain carries TRBV6-4 and TRBJ1-1, with 8 bases aligning to TRBD1. V lost 3 bases and J lost 4; bases outside the gene matches: 4. The germline V gene encodes CDR1 MRHNA and CDR2 SNTAGT. CDR3 length: 14 residues.